These 9 T cell receptor beta chains came from one sample sequenced in a study of blood T cell repertoires in COVID-19. TCRdb's copy holds only in-frame clones and misses some; the assay was immunoSEQ multiplex PCR. The profile covers fewer than 80,000 clones, with 87% appearing a single time and just over 8% taken by the ten largest. Input material: peripheral blood. These receptors were taken from a man aged 30-40 years with acute or convalescent COVID-19.

This clone was detected only a few times. CDR3 sequence reads: CASSTGQDYEQYF. The DNA for the CDR3 is TGTGCCAGCTCGACAGGGCAAGACTACGAGCAGTACTTC. V is TRBV2 and J is TRBJ2-7; 7 bases are a match to TRBD1. Germline lookup yields CDR1 SNHLY and CDR2 FYNNEI. The CDR3 length is 13 residues. V trimming: 8 bases; J trimming: 3 bases; junction bases outside the gene matches: 7.

The chain is built from TRBV6-4 and TRBJ2-5, with 14 bases identical to TRBD2. V shed 6 bases and J 4 bases; nucleotides not matched to a gene: 4. Germline assignment: CDR1 MRHNA and CDR2 SNTAGT. The CDR3 covers 15 residues. CDR3 loop: CASRWTSGRRETQYF. CDR3 nucleotide sequence: TGTGCCAGCAGGTGGACTAGCGGGAGGCGAGAGACCCAGTACTTC.

The chain joins TRBV28 to TRBJ2-5; TRBD2 is a possible D gene (6 bases). Trimming took 6 bases from V and 10 from J, leaving 21 bases between them. The CDR3 is 14 residues long. Per germline, CDR1 MDHEN and CDR2 SYDVKM. CDR3 protein: CASSPRSARGDQYF. The CDR3 DNA reads as TGTGCCAGCAGCCCTCGGTCAGCCCGCGGGGACCAGTACTTC.

The rearrangement uses TRBV29-1 and TRBJ2-5; 8 nucleotides agree with TRBD1. Germline values: CDR1 SQVTM, CDR2 ANQGSEA. Trimming cost V 6 bases and J 4 bases; bases outside gene matches: 13. CDR3 size: 15 residues. DNA of the CDR3: TGCAGCGTGGTCCTCAGGGGGCAGGAGGGAGAGACCCAGTACTTC. Translated: CSVVLRGQEGETQYF.

This chain links TRBV7-3 with TRBJ1-2, with 7 positions matching TRBD1. Germline CDR1 reads SGHTA; CDR2 reads FQGTGA. The CDR3 is 14 residues long. With V trimmed by 5 bases and J by 12 bases, 15 bases remained unmatched. In DNA form, the CDR3 reads TGTGCCAGCAGCCAAAAGGGTATGAACACAGGGGACACCTTC. It codes for CASSQKGMNTGDTF.

The sample holds one count of this clone. The chain employs TRBV3-1 (or the pseudogene TRBV3-2) and TRBJ2-5, with 7 bases matching TRBD1. The CDR3 has 13 residues. The ends lost 5 bases at V and 6 bases at J; junction bases unmatched: 6. Looked up from germline, CDR1 is LGHDT and CDR2 is YNNKEL (reference sequence). The CDR3 loop reads CASSWGQFKTQYF. In nucleotides, the CDR3 is TGTGCCAGCAGCTGGGGACAGTTTAAGACCCAGTACTTC.

The chain joins TRBV6-2 or TRBV6-3 to TRBJ1-1; D is uncertain. The CDR3 runs to 14 residues. The germline gives CDR1 MNHEY, CDR2 SVGEGT. The V end was cut by 6 bases, the J end by 4 bases, with 15 bases between. CDR3 sequence: CASSPPRRGTEAFF. In DNA, the CDR3 is TGTGCCAGCAGCCCCCCTCGCCGGGGCACTGAAGCTTTCTTT.

Of note for this clone: One end of the junction fails to match germline, which may point to a read error. The chain is built from TRBV28 and TRBJ2-7; 9 nucleotides match TRBD2. Germline CDR1 and CDR2: MDHEN and SYDVKM. CDR3 length equals 14 residues. CDR3 DNA sequence: TGTGCCAGCAGCGTAGGGGGTAGGCTAGCGGGATTGCACTTC. Translation gives CASSVGGRLAGLHF.

The V and J genes are TRBV7-2 and TRBJ1-6, with D possibly TRBD1 on 5 matching bases. Trimming shortened V by 1 base and J by 7 bases, and 11 bases separated the two germline ends. Germline values: CDR1 SGHTA, CDR2 FQGNSA. The CDR3 is 15 residues long. The CDR3: CASSLGAGSNSPLHF. The CDR3 DNA follows: TGTGCCAGCAGCTTAGGTGCAGGGTCAAATTCACCCCTCCACTTT.